A single sample is the source of the 25 T cell receptor beta chains below, sequenced in a study of cytomegalovirus exposure and HLA in healthy donors. The PCR used 60 Vbeta and 13 Jbeta primers. The repertoire was sequenced with immunoSEQ multiplex PCR; TCRdb's copy has only in-frame clones and lacks some. The top ten hold 1.2% of the sample, which has 100,000 to 150,000 clones, around 80% seen once. The sequenced material came from PBMCs. These receptors came from a female donor in good health and CMV-seronegative.

The chain combines TRBV18 with TRBJ2-5; possibly TRBD1 for D (5 bases). The CDR3 consists of 14 residues. Trimming took 2 bases from V and 5 from J, leaving 12 bases between them. Germline CDR1 and CDR2: KGHSH and LQKENI. CDR3 region: CASSPNKGLETQYF. The CDR3 DNA reads TGTGCCAGCTCACCAAATAAGGGGCTGGAGACCCAGTACTTC.

This clone came up a few times. This chain uses TRBV6-5 with TRBJ2-1, with D possibly matching TRBD1 (5 bases). Trimming cost V 4 bases and J 8 bases, with 12 bases left between them. The CDR3 sequence is 13 residues long. Germline V lookup: CDR1 MNHEY, CDR2 SVGAGI. The DNA of the CDR3 is TGTGCCAGCAGTTTTAGGGGAAGCGATGAGCAGTTCTTC. The encoded protein is CASSFRGSDEQFF.

The gene calls are TRBV30 and TRBJ2-5, with 7 bases that match TRBD2. J lost 3 bases, V lost 3 bases, and 10 bases had no gene match. Germline-derived CDR1 and CDR2 are GTSNPN and SVGIG (reference sequence). The CDR3 loop spans 15 amino acids. As DNA, the CDR3 is TGTGCCTGGAGGGGGGGGACCGTAGGAAAAGAGACCCAGTACTTC. Protein product: CAWRGGTVGKETQYF.

The chain employs TRBV30 and TRBJ2-7; TRBD1 agrees at 9 bases. Trimming cost V 4 bases and J 5 bases; bases outside gene matches: 6. This CDR3 comprises 13 residues. Germline values: CDR1 GTSNPN, CDR2 SVGIG (reference sequence). In nucleotides, the CDR3 is TGTGCCTGGACCCCGGGACAGGGTAACGAGCAGTACTTC. This codes for CAWTPGQGNEQYF.

The rearrangement joins TRBV10-2 to TRBJ2-5, with D maybe TRBD2 (6 bases). V gave up 2 bases and J gave up 1 base, with 11 bases separating them. This CDR3 region has 15 residues. The germline CDR1 and CDR2 sequences are WSHSY and SAAADI. DNA of the CDR3: TGCGCCAGCAGTGAGGCGGCGGGGCCCCAAGAGACCCAGTACTTC. Protein sequence: CASSEAAGPQETQYF.

On this clone: The sample has other DNA sequences that encode this CDR3 too. This chain links TRBV5-1 with TRBJ2-7; TRBD1 is a possible D gene (6 bases). The CDR3 extends over 13 amino acids. The V gene lost 4 bases and the J gene lost 2 bases, with 10 bases spanning the gap. The germline V gene has CDR1 SGHRS and CDR2 YFSETQ. DNA for the CDR3: TGCGCCAGCAGCCCCGGACAGACCTACGAGCAGTACTTC. Residues: CASSPGQTYEQYF.

The V and J genes are TRBV4-1 and TRBJ1-5; D is possibly TRBD1 (5 bases). The CDR3 is 17 residues long. Germline lookup yields CDR1 MGHRA and CDR2 YSYEKL. V was trimmed by 4 bases and J by 0 bases, leaving 16 bases between them. This CDR3 is CASSPSGGYSSNQPQHF. In nucleotides, the CDR3 is TGCGCCAGCAGCCCCTCCGGGGGTTATAGTAGCAATCAGCCCCAGCATTTT.

The rearrangement joins TRBV14 to TRBJ1-6, with 7 positions matching TRBD1. Unmatched junction bases numbered 10, after V lost 0 bases and J lost 14 bases. The CDR3 has 15 residues. Per germline, CDR1 SGHDN and CDR2 FVKESK. In nucleotides, the CDR3 is TGTGCCAGCAGCCAAGATATACAGGGGAGATCGGCCCTCCACTTT. Its protein is CASSQDIQGRSALHF.

CDR3 DNA sequence: TGTGCCAGCAGCCCGAGGGCTGCGGGAGCAGTCGACGAGCAGTACTTC. Translated: CASSPRAAGAVDEQYF. This chain connects TRBV11-1 to TRBJ2-7; TRBD2 matches 7 bases. Germline CDR1 reads SGHAT; CDR2 reads FQDESV (reference sequence). Trimming cost V 5 bases and J 5 bases; bases outside gene matches: 15. CDR3 length equals 16 residues.

This clone has only one observation. The chain combines TRBV27 with TRBJ2-1; D is perhaps TRBD2 (6 bases). Trimming removed 6 bases from V and 0 bases from J, with 12 bases in between. The CDR3 runs to 15 residues. The germline V gene encodes CDR1 MNHEY and CDR2 SMNVEV (reference sequence). The CDR3 is CASRLTRTSYNEQFF. CDR3 DNA: TGTGCCAGCAGATTGACTAGGACCTCCTACAATGAGCAGTTCTTC.

V is TRBV11-2 and J is TRBJ2-3; perhaps TRBD1 as D (6 bases). With 1 base removed from V and 1 base from J, the gap between germline ends came to 12 bases. This CDR3 region has 16 residues. Germline CDR1 SGHAT, CDR2 FQNNGV. The CDR3 reads CASSLVSGDRTDTQYF. In nucleotides, the CDR3 is TGTGCCAGCAGCTTAGTTTCAGGGGACCGCACAGATACGCAGTATTTT.

V and J are TRBV28 and TRBJ1-1; D gene ambiguous. Trimming removed 4 bases from V and 2 bases from J, with 11 bases in between. The CDR3 spans 14 residues. Germline V gene sequence: CDR1 MDHEN, CDR2 SYDVKM. The chain's CDR3 is CASSSTGFNTEAFF. In DNA form, the CDR3 reads TGTGCCAGCAGTTCGACCGGGTTCAACACTGAAGCTTTCTTT. The entire variable domain, with the rest obtained from reference TRBV28 and TRBJ1-1, is as follows: DVKVTQSSRYLVKRTGEKVFLECVQDMDHENMFWYRQDPGLGLRLIYFSYDVKMKEKGDIPEGYSVSREKKERFSLILESASTNQTSMYLCASSSTGFNTEAFFGQGTRLTVV.

The chain couples TRBV2 to TRBJ1-1; D is undetermined. Germline V gene data show CDR1 as SNHLY and CDR2 as FYNNEI. The V and J ends lost 10 bases and 0 bases respectively, with 15 bases between them. CDR3 size: 14 residues. The CDR3 sequence: CATQAGNMNTEAFF. Written as DNA, the CDR3 is TGTGCCACTCAGGCAGGAAACATGAACACTGAAGCTTTCTTT.

V and J are TRBV7-6 and TRBJ1-1; D is unclear. Germline CDR1 reads SGHVS; CDR2 reads FNYEAQ. CDR3 length equals 15 residues. The V end was cut by 1 base, the J end by 0 bases, with 9 bases between. The CDR3 DNA sequence: TGTGCCAGCAGCTTAGAGGCAGGAATGAACACTGAAGCTTTCTTT. This gives the protein CASSLEAGMNTEAFF.

This clone was seen just once. The chain has TRBV5-1 and TRBJ1-5; D is uncertain. Germline V lookup: CDR1 SGHRS, CDR2 YFSETQ. There are 13 residues in the CDR3. V was clipped by 1 base and J by 6 bases, with 8 bases between them. CDR3 region: CASSLSGVQPQHF. The CDR3 nucleotides are TGCGCCAGCAGCTTGTCCGGGGTTCAGCCCCAGCATTTT.

The chain joins TRBV19 to TRBJ1-5; 8 bases match TRBD1. Trimming removed 5 bases from V and 0 bases from J; junction bases left unmatched: 15. The CDR3 is made up of 19 amino acids. Per germline, CDR1 LNHDA and CDR2 SQIVND (reference sequence). CDR3 region: CASSFAPGQAGYSNQPQHF. The CDR3 DNA follows: TGTGCCAGTAGTTTCGCCCCGGGACAGGCTGGGTATAGCAATCAGCCCCAGCATTTT.

This chain joins TRBV19 and TRBJ1-3, with TRBD1 matching 8 bases. The CDR3 covers 15 residues. Germline-derived CDR1 and CDR2 are LNHDA and SQIVND (reference sequence). V shed 4 bases, J shed 2 bases, and the junction held 4 bases outside the gene matches. The CDR3 region is CASSNDRGAGNTIYF. The CDR3 DNA is TGTGCCAGTAGTAACGACAGGGGCGCTGGAAACACCATATATTTT.

The chain uses TRBV30 and TRBJ2-2; possible D gene TRBD2, 6 bases. Trimming left V 7 bases short and J 5 bases short, with 17 bases between. The CDR3 length is 14 residues. Germline V gives CDR1 GTSNPN, CDR2 SVGIG (reference sequence). The CDR3 spells CASTDYVWTGELFF. The DNA for the CDR3 is TGTGCCTCTACGGACTACGTGTGGACCGGGGAGCTGTTTTTT.

This chain uses TRBV5-1 with TRBJ2-5; possibly TRBD1 for D (5 bases). Germline CDR1 SGHRS, CDR2 YFSETQ. Trimming shortened V by 6 bases and J by 4 bases, and 16 bases separated the two germline ends. The CDR3 has 14 residues. The CDR3 region has the DNA TGCGCCAGCAAAGGGGCCCACGCTGGAGAGACCCAGTACTTC. Its translation is CASKGAHAGETQYF.

The rearrangement joins TRBV9 to TRBJ1-5; 7 bases are a match to TRBD1. The CDR3 loop spans 13 amino acids. J lost 5 bases, V lost 3 bases, and 2 bases had no gene match. Germline V CDR1 and CDR2: SGDLS, YYNGEE. In DNA form, the CDR3 reads TGTGCCAGCAGCGGGACAGGTTATCAGCCCCAGCATTTT. Translating gives CASSGTGYQPQHF.

The chain carries TRBV6-1 and TRBJ2-5; a possible D gene is TRBD1 (5 bases). The DNA end favors TRBJ2-7, so the J call may be wrong. Germline V gene lookup returns CDR1 MNHNS and CDR2 SASEGT. The CDR3 has 14 residues. CDR3 residues: CASSEAWGRYEQYF. The CDR3 coding sequence is TGTGCCAGCAGTGAAGCTTGGGGCCGATACGAGCAGTACTTC.

This clone turned up a few times. The rearrangement joins TRBV5-4 to TRBJ2-7; 7 nucleotides align to TRBD1. Trimming took 3 bases from V and 6 from J; bases not matched to a gene: 9. There are 14 residues in the CDR3. The germline CDR1 and CDR2 sequences are SGHNT and YYREEE (reference sequence). Here the CDR3 DNA reads TGTGCCAGCAGCTACACAGGGGCCCAGAGCGAGCAGTACTTC. Its protein product is CASSYTGAQSEQYF.

The V call is TRBV10-1, the J call TRBJ2-7, with D perhaps TRBD1 (6 bases). CDR1 and CDR2 from the germline V gene are WNHNN and SYGVQD (reference sequence). CDR3 length equals 14 residues. Trimming cost V 2 bases and J 6 bases, with 14 bases left between them. Written as DNA, the CDR3 is TGCGCCAGCAGTGAGCAGGGGCGTCGGTTCGAGCAGTACTTC. Amino acid sequence: CASSEQGRRFEQYF.

This clone has more than one count but fewer than ten. The junction does not match germline at one end; this may be a read error. The chain employs TRBV7-9 and TRBJ2-1, with 9 positions matching TRBD2. This CDR3 contains 16 residues. The germline CDR1 and CDR2 sequences are SEHNR and FQNEAQ (reference sequence). CDR3 loop: CSSSLEVSGRRNEQFF. The CDR3 DNA follows: TGTTCCAGCAGCTTAGAAGTTAGCGGGAGACGCAATGAGCAGTTCTTC.

V gene TRBV18 combines with J gene TRBJ1-3; D not certain. V was trimmed by 0 bases and J by 5 bases, leaving 11 bases between them. The germline gives CDR1 KGHSH, CDR2 LQKENI. This CDR3 spans 15 amino acids. The CDR3 region has the DNA TGTGCCAGCTCACCACCGTCAGTTCTTCGAAACACCATATATTTT. Encoded protein: CASSPPSVLRNTIYF.